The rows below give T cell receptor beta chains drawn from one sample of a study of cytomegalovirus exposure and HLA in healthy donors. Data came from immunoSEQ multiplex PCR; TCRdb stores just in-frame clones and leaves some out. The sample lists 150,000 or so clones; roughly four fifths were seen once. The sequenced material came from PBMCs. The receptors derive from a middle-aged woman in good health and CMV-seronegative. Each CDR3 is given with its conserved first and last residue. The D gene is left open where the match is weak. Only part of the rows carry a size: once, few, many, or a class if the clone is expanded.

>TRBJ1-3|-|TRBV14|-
TGTGCCAGCAGCCAATCAGGGTCTGGAAACACCATATATTTT
CASSQSGSGNTIYF
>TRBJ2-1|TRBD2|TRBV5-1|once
TGCGCCAGCAGATCCACCGGGACTAGCGCTAATGAGCAGTTCTTC
CASRSTGTSANEQFF
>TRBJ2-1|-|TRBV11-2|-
TGTGCCAGCAGCCCCCTAGACGGTGAGCAGTTCTTC
CASSPLDGEQFF
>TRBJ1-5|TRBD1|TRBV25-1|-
TGTGCCAGCAGTGAATGGGGCCACAGGGGTGAGGGTCAGCCCCAGCATTTT
CASSEWGHRGEGQPQHF
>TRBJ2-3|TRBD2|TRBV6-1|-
TGTGCCAGCACACTAGCGGGGGGGACCACAGATACGCAGTATTTT
CASTLAGGTTDTQYF
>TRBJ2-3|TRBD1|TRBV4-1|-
TGCGCCAGCTCAGGCGGACAGGGGAAGGGGAGCACAGATACGCAGTATTTT
CASSGGQGKGSTDTQYF
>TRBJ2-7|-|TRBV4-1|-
TGCGCCAGCAGCCAAAATCCGACAGTCACGGCCTACGAGCAGTACTTC
CASSQNPTVTAYEQYF
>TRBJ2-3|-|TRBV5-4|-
TGTGCCAGCAGCGGAGACTACGGCACAGATACGCAGTATTTT
CASSGDYGTDTQYF
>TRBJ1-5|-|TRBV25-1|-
TGTGCCAGCAGTGAATGGGGGGACAATCAGCCCCAGCATTTT
CASSEWGDNQPQHF
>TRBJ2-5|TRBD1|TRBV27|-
TGTGCCAGCAAAAGGGACCCGCAGGGGGAAGAGACCCAGTACTTC
CASKRDPQGEETQYF
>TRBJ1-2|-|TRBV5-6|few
TGTGCCAGCAGCTTGGTACTCTCCTATGGCTACACCTTC
CASSLVLSYGYTF
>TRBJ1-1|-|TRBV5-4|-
TGTGCCAGCAGCCTGCTCGGACACGACGCCACTGAAGCTTTCTTT
CASSLLGHDATEAFF
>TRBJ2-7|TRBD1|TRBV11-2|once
TGTGCCAGCAGCTCGGACAGGGGGCGCATGTACGAGCAGTACTTC
CASSSDRGRMYEQYF
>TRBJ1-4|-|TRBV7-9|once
TGTGCCAGCAGCCTCCAGTCGGGGAATGAAAAACTGTTTTTT
CASSLQSGNEKLFF
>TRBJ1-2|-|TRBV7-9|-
TGTGCCAGCAGCCCGAGGGTACTTGGCTACACCTTC
CASSPRVLGYTF
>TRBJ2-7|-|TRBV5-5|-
TGTGCCAGCAGCTTGGCTGGACGGAGGGGCTACGAGCAGTACTTC
CASSLAGRRGYEQYF
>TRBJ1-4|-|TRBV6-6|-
TGTGCCAGCAGTTACTCGCAGCGTAATGAAAAACTGTTTTTT
CASSYSQRNEKLFF
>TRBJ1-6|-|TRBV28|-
TGTGCCAGCAGCTATATTTTACAGGGCTACGAGAATTCACCCCTCCACTTT
CASSYILQGYENSPLHF
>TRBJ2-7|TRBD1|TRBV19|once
TGTGCCAGTAGTTCAGGACAGGGCTACGAGCAGTACTTC
CASSSGQGYEQYF
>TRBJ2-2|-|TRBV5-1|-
TGCGCCAGCAGCTCCTCATTGACAGGAAAGACCGGGGAGCTGTTTTTT
CASSSSLTGKTGELFF
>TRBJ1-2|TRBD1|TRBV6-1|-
TGTGCCAGCACCCCCGGGACAGGGGTTAACTATGGCTACACCTTC
CASTPGTGVNYGYTF
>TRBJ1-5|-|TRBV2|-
TGTGCCAGCAGTGGTCAGGGAGGGATTCAGCCCCAGCATTTT
CASSGQGGIQPQHF
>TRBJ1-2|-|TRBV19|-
TGTGCCAGTAGTCTTTACCCGGGATCCAACTATGGCTACACCTTC
CASSLYPGSNYGYTF
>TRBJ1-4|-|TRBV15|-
TGTGCCACCGGTAACGCGAATGAAAAACTGTTTTTT
CATGNANEKLFF
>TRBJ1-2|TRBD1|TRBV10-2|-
TGCGCCAGCAGCGGACAGGGGATAAGCTTAACTATGCTTAACTATGGCTACACCTTC
CASSGQGISLTMLNYGYTF
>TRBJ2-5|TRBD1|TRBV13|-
TGTGCCAGCAGCCCCCGGGACAGCTACCAAGAGACCCAGTACTTC
CASSPRDSYQETQYF
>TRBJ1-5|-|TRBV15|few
TGTGCCACCAGCAGAGTGGTCAGCGTGCGGGGGCTACAGCCCCAGCATTTT
CATSRVVSVRGLQPQHF
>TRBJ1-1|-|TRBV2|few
TGTGCCAGCACAGTCCGACCGGGACTGCGGAACACTGAAGCTTTCTTT
CASTVRPGLRNTEAFF
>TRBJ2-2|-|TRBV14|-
TGTGCCAGCAGCTCGCGGGAGACAGGACGCCCGAACACCGGGGAGCTGTTTTTT
CASSSRETGRPNTGELFF
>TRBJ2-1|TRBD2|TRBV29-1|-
TGCAGCGTTGATTTACTAGCGGGGGTTGTCATGGATGAGCAGTTCTTC
CSVDLLAGVVMDEQFF
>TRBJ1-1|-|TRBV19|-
TGTGCCAGTCGAGGACAACCGAACACTGAAGCTTTCTTT
CASRGQPNTEAFF
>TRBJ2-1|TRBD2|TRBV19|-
TGTGCCAGTAGTGATAGCGGGGGGTCTTACAATGAGCAGTTCTTC
CASSDSGGSYNEQFF
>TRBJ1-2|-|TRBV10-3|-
TGTGCCATCAGTGTGGAAGAGGGCTATGGCTACACCTTC
CAISVEEGYGYTF
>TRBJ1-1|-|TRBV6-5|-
TGTGCCAGCAGATTGGGACTGTGGGACACTGAAGCTTTCTTT
CASRLGLWDTEAFF
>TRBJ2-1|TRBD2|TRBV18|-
TGTGCCAGCTCTCTAGCGGGGAGCTCCTACAATGAGCAGTTCTTC
CASSLAGSSYNEQFF
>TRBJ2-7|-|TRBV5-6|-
TGTGCCAGCAGCTACCTCCGGACAGAGCAGTACTTC
CASSYLRTEQYF
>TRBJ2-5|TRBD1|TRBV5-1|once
TGCGCCAGCAGCCACGCGACAGGGCGCGAGACCCAGTACTTC
CASSHATGRETQYF
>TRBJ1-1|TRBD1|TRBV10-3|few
TGTGCCATCAGTGACCCCCCAGGGGGGAACACTGAAGCTTTCTTT
CAISDPPGGNTEAFF
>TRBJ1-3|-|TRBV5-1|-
TGCGCCAGCAGCCCGGACAGCACTGGAAACACCATATATTTT
CASSPDSTGNTIYF
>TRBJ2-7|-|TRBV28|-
TGTGCCAGCTCTTTATTCGGAGGTGGAGGGGCTAGGAACGAGCAGTACTTC
CASSLFGGGGARNEQYF
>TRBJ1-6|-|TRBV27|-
TGTGCCAGCAGTCTAGCCCGGGACTTCCAGAGCTCCTATAATTCACCCCTCCACTTT
CASSLARDFQSSYNSPLHF
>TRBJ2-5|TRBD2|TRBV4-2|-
TGTGCCAGCAGCCAAGGAAACGGGGGGGTAAAAGAGACCCAGTACTTC
CASSQGNGGVKETQYF
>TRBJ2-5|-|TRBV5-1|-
TGCGCCAGCAGCTTGTCTTGGGGGCAGGGAGAGACCCAGTACTTC
CASSLSWGQGETQYF
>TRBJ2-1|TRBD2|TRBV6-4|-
TGTGCCAGCAGTGAACTAGCGGGGGCCTACAATGAGCAGTTCTTC
CASSELAGAYNEQFF
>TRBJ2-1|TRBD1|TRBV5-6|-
TGTGCCAGCAGCGGGGGGACAGGGTTTCTCTACAATGAGCAGTTCTTC
CASSGGTGFLYNEQFF
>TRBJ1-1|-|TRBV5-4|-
TGTGCCAGCAGCGCGGGACTGCAGAACACTGAAGCTTTCTTT
CASSAGLQNTEAFF
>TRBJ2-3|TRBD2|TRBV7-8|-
TGTGCCAGCAGCTTAGTAACTAGCGGGGGTGCAGATACGCAGTATTTT
CASSLVTSGGADTQYF
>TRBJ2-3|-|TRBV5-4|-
TGTGCCAGCAGCCGGGAAACAGATACGCAGTATTTT
CASSRETDTQYF
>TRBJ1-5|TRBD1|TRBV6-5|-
TGTGCCAGCAGTCCCTGGGACAGGGGCCAGCCCCAGCATTTT
CASSPWDRGQPQHF
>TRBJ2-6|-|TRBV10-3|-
TGTGCCAACCGAGGTCTGGCCAGCTCTGGGGCCAACGTCCTGACTTTC
CANRGLASSGANVLTF
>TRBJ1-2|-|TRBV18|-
TGTGCCAGCTCACCCCCCCTTGACTCGAGCGGCTACACCTTC
CASSPPLDSSGYTF
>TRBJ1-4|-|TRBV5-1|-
TGCGCCAGCAGCCCCGCTGAGTCAACTAATGAAAAACTGTTTTTT
CASSPAESTNEKLFF
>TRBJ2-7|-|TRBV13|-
TGTGCCAGCAGCTTAGGCAGGGCCAAAGCCTACGAGCAGTACTTC
CASSLGRAKAYEQYF
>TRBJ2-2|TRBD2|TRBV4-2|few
TGTGCCAGCAGCCAACCTATTACTAGCGGGGCCCCGGTCGGGGAGCTGTTTTTT
CASSQPITSGAPVGELFF
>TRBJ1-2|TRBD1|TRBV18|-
TGTGCCAGCTCACCCGACAGGGGGAGGATGAGAGGCTACACCTTC
CASSPDRGRMRGYTF
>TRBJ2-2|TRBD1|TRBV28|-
TGTGCCAGCAGTCTCAGGGGGTCCACCGGGGAGCTGTTTTTT
CASSLRGSTGELFF
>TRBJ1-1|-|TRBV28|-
TGTGCCAGCAGTTTATCAGGGATGGTTGAAGCTTTCTTT
CASSLSGMVEAFF
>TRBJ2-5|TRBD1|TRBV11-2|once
TGTGCCAGCAGCGGGTACAGGGGTGGCGAGACCCAGTACTTC
CASSGYRGGETQYF